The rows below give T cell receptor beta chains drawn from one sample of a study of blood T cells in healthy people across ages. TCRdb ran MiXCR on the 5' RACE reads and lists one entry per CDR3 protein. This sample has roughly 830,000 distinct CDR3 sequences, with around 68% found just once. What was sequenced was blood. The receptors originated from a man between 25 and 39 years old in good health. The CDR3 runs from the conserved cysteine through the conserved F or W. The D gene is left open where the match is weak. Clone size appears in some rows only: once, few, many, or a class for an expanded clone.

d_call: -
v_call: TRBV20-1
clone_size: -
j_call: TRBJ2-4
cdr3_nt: TGCAGTGCTAGAGATGCAAGACTAGCCAAAAACATTCAGTACTTC
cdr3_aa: CSARDARLAKNIQYF

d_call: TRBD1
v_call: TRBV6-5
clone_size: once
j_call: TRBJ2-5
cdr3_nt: TGTGCCAGCAGTTACGACCTGGACAGGGGACAAGAGACCCAGTACTTC
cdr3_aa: CASSYDLDRGQETQYF

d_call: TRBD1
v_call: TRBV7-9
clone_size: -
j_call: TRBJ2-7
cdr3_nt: TGTGCCAGCATCGCGACAGGGGGCGAAACCTACGAGCAGTACTTC
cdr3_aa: CASIATGGETYEQYF

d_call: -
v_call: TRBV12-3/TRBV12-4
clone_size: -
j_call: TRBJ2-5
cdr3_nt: TGTGCCAGCAGTTTAATACGAGGAGAGACCCAGTACTTC
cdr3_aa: CASSLIRGETQYF

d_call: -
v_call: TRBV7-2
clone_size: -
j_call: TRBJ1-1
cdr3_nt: TGTGCCAGCAGCGTATTAGGTCGTTACACTGAAGCTTTCTTT
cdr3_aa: CASSVLGRYTEAFF

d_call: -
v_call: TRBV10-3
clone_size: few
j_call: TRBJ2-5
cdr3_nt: TGTGCCATCAGTCCCCGCTCCGTCCAAGAGACCCAGTACTTC
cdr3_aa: CAISPRSVQETQYF

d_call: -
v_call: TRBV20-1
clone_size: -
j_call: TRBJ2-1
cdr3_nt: TGCAGTGCTAGAGATGGGCAGGGGTGGCTGTATGAGCAGTTCTTC
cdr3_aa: CSARDGQGWLYEQFF

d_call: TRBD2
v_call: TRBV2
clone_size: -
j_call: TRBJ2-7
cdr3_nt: TGTGCCAGCCAAAATCCGGGACTAGCCCCCTACGAGCAGTACTTC
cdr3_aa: CASQNPGLAPYEQYF

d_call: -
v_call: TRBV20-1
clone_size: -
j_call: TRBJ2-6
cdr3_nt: TGCAGTGCTAGAGAACTGGGTCCTGGGGCCAACGTCCTGACTTTC
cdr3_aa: CSARELGPGANVLTF

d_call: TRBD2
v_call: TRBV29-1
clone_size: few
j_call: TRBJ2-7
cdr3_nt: TGCAGCGTCTACGGACTAGCGGGGGTATACGAGCAGTACTTC
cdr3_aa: CSVYGLAGVYEQYF

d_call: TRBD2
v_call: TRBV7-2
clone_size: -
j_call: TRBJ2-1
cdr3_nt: TGTGCCAGCAGCCAAAGAGCGGGGGGTTACAATGAGCAGTTCTTC
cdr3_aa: CASSQRAGGYNEQFF

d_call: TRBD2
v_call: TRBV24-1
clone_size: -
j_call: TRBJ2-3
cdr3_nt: TGTGCCACCAGTGATTTCCGCGGGGGAGATACGCAGTATTTT
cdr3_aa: CATSDFRGGDTQYF

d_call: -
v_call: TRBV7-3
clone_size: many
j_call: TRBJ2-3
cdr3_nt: TGTGCCAGCAGTCGGGGACTTAGCACAGATACGCAGTATTTT
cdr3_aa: CASSRGLSTDTQYF

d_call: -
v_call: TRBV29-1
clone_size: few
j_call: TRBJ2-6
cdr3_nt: TGCAGCGTTGAAGTGGGCGCCGCGACCGGCTCTGGGGCCAACGTCCTGACTTTC
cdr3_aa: CSVEVGAATGSGANVLTF

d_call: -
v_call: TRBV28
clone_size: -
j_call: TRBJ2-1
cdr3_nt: TGTGCTACGGGGGGCGAGTCCTACAATGAGCAGTTCTTC
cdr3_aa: CATGGESYNEQFF

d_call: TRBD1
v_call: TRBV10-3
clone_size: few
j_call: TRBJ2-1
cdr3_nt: TGTGCCATCTTGGATACAGGGGTTGAGCAGTTCTTC
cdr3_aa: CAILDTGVEQFF

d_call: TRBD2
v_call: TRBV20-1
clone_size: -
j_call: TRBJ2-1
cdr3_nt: TGCAGTGCTAGACGGCCTGGACTAGCGGGGGACCATGAGCAGTTCTTC
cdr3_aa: CSARRPGLAGDHEQFF

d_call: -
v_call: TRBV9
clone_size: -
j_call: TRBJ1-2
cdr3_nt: TGTGCCAGCAGCGTAGGGCAGTCGCTTAACTATGGCTACACCTTC
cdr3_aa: CASSVGQSLNYGYTF

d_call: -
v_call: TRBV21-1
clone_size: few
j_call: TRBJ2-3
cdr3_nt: TGTGCCAGCAGCAACTTAGCGGGGGGCCCGTCGGGCACAGATACGCAGTATTTT
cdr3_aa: CASSNLAGGPSGTDTQYF

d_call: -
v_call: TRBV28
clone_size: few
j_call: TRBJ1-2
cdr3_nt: TGTGCCAGCAGTCCCTCGGGGGGCATATACTATGGCTACACCTTC
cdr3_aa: CASSPSGGIYYGYTF

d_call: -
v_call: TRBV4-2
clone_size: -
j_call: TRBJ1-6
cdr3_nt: TGTGCCAGCAGCCAAGATCGGGGAAGGGGTTCACCCCTCCACTTT
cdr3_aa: CASSQDRGRGSPLHF

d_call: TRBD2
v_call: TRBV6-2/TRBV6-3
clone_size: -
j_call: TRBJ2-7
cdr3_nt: TGTGCCAGCAGTTACGGGGCTAGCGGGGAGTACGAGCAGTACTTC
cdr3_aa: CASSYGASGEYEQYF

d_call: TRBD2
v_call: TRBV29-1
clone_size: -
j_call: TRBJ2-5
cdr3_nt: TGCAGCGTTGTGGGACTAAGAGAGACCCAGTACTTC
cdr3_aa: CSVVGLRETQYF

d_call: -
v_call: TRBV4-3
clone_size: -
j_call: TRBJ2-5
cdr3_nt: TGCGCCAGCAGCCGCAGGACCGCGTACCAAGAGACCCAGTACTTC
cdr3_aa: CASSRRTAYQETQYF

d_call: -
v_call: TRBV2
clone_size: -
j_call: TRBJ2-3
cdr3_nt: TGTGCCAGCCGGGACACCATCACAGATACGCAGTATTTT
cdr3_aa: CASRDTITDTQYF

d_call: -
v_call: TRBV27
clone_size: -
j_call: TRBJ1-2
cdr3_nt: TGTGCCAGCAGTCTTAATCCCATAATCTCTAGTTCTAACTATGGCTACACCTTC
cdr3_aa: CASSLNPIISSSNYGYTF

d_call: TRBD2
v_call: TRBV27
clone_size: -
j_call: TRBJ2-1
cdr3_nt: TGTGCCAGCAGTACAGTAGCGGGGGGGTCCAATGAGCAGTTCTTC
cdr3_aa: CASSTVAGGSNEQFF

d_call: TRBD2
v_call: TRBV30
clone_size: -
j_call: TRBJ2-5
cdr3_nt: TGTGCCTGGAGTGTACGACTAGCCGATGGGCAGTACTTC
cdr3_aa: CAWSVRLADGQYF

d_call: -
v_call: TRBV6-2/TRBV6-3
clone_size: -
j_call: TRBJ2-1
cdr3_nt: TGTGCCAGCAGTGGGTTGAACTCCTACAATGAGCAGTTCTTC
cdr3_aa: CASSGLNSYNEQFF

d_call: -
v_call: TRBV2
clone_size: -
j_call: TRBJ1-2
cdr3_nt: TGTGCCAGCAGTCCCTGGAATCCGGGCTTTGGCTACACCTTC
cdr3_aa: CASSPWNPGFGYTF

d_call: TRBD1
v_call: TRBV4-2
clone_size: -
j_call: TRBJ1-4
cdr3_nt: TGTGCCAGCAGCGTCCGACAGGGCGATGAAAAACTGTTTTTT
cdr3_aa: CASSVRQGDEKLFF

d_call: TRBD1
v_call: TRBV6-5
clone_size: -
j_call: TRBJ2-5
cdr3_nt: TGTGCCAGCAGTGACCACAGGGGACGGGAAGAGACCCAGTACTTC
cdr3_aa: CASSDHRGREETQYF

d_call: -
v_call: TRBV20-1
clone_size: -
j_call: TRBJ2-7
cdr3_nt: TGCAGTGCTAGAGACCTAGCTATCGAGCAGTACTTC
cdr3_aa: CSARDLAIEQYF

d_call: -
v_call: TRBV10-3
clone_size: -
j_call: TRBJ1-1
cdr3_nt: TGTGCCATCAGTGAGTCTTTAGGGAGTAACACTGAAGCTTTCTTT
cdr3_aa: CAISESLGSNTEAFF

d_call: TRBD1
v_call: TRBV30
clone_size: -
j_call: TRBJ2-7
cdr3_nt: TGTGCCTCCCGGACAGGGAGCTTCTACGAGCAGTACTTC
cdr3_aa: CASRTGSFYEQYF

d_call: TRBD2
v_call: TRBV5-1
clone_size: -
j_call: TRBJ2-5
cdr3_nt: TGCGCCAGCAGCTTCATCCCAGGCGGGGGTGAAGAGACCCAGTACTTC
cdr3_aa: CASSFIPGGGEETQYF

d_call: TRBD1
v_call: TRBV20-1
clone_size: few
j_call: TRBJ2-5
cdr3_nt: TGCAGTGCTATGGGACGGGACAGGGTTCTGGGCGAGACCCAGTACTTC
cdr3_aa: CSAMGRDRVLGETQYF

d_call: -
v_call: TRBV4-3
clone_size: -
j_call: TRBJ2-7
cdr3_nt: TGCGCCAGCAGCCAAGACAGGGTTTCCTACGAGCAGTACTTC
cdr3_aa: CASSQDRVSYEQYF

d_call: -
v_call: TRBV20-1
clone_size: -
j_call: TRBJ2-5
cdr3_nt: TGCAGTGCTGTAAGCTTAGCCGGGGGTAAAGAGACCCAGTACTTC
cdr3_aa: CSAVSLAGGKETQYF

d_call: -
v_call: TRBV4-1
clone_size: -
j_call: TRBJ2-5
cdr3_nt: TGCGCCAGCAGCCAAGGGTCGGCGGGGCAAGAGACCCAGTACTTC
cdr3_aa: CASSQGSAGQETQYF

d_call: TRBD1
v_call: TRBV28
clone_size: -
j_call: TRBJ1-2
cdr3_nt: TGTGCCAGCAGCATCGGGACAGGGGGCAGTGGCTACACCTTC
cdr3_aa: CASSIGTGGSGYTF

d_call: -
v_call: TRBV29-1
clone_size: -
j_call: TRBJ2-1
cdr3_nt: TGCAGCGTTGAAGATCCTACTACAGGGACGGCCAATGAGCAGTTCTTC
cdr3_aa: CSVEDPTTGTANEQFF

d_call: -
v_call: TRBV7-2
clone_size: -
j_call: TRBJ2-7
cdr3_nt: TGTGCCAGCAGCTTGACAGGAACTAACTACGAGCAGTACTTC
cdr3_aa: CASSLTGTNYEQYF

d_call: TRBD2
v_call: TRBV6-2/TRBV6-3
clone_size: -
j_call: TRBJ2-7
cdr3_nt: TGTGCCAGCAGACCACTAGCGGGGGTTTACGAGCAGTACTTC
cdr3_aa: CASRPLAGVYEQYF

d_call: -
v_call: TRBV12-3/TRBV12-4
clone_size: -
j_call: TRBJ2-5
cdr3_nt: TGTGCCAGCAGTCAGACAGTGAAGGAGACCCAGTACTTC
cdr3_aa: CASSQTVKETQYF

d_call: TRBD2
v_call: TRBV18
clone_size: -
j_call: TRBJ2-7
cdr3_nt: TGTGCCAGCTCATCCACGACTAGCGGGGGCTACGAGCAGTACTTC
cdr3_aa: CASSSTTSGGYEQYF

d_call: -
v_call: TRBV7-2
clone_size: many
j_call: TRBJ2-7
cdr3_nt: TGTGCCAGCAGATATAGTCTAGGGCAGGACTCCTACGAGCAGTACTTC
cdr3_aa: CASRYSLGQDSYEQYF

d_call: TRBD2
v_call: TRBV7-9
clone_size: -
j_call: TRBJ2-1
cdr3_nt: TGTGCCAGCAGCCGGGGGCCCGCTAGCGGGGGGTCGTACAATGAGCAGTTCTTC
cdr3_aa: CASSRGPASGGSYNEQFF

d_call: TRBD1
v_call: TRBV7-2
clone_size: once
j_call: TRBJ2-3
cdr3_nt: TGTGCCAGCAGCTCAGGACAGGGGGGCAGAGATACGCAGTATTTT
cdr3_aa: CASSSGQGGRDTQYF

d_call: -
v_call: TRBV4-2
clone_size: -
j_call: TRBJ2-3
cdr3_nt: TGTGCCAGCAGCCAGGCCCGAGGGGGAACAGATACGCAGTATTTT
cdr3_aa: CASSQARGGTDTQYF

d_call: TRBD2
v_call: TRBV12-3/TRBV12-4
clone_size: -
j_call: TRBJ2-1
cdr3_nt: TGTGCCAGCAGTATCGCAACTAGCGGGGGGTACAATGAGCAGTTCTTC
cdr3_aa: CASSIATSGGYNEQFF

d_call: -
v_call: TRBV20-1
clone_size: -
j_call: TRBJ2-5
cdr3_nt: TGCAGTGCGGGGACCGGGCCTCCAGCGAAGACCCAGTACTTC
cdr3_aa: CSAGTGPPAKTQYF

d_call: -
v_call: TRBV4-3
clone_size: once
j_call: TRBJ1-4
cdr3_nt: TGCGCCAGCAGCCAAGATCGACACTCTAATGAAAAACTGTTTTTT
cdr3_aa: CASSQDRHSNEKLFF